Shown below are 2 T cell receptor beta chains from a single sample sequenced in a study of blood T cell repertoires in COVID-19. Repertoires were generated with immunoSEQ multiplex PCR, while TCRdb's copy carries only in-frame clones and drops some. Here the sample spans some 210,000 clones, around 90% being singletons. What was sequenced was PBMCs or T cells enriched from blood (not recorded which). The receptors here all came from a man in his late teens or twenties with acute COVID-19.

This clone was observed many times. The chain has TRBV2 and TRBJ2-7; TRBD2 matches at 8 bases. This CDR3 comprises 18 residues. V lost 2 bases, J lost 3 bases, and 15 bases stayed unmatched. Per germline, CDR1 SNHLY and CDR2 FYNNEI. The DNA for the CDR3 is TGTGCCAGCAGTGAATCGGGGGGGTTTAGCTACCCAAACTACGAGCAGTACTTC. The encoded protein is CASSESGGFSYPNYEQYF.

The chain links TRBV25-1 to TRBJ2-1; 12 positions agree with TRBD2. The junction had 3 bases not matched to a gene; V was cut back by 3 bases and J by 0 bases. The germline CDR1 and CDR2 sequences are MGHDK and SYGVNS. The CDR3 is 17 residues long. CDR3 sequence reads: CASSDPTSGSSYNEQFF. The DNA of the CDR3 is TGTGCCAGCAGTGATCCGACTAGCGGGAGCTCCTACAATGAGCAGTTCTTC.